The rows below give T cell receptor beta chains drawn from one sample of a study of T cells after yellow fever vaccination. TCRdb re-derived calls from the 5' RACE reads in MiXCR, one entry per CDR3 protein. The table records about 350,000 distinct CDR3 sequences, around 13% of them present only once. Source: CD4+ T cells sorted from PBMCs, taken 15 days after the yellow fever booster vaccination. The receptors stem from a man younger than 30 who received the YFV17D yellow fever vaccine. Each CDR3 is given with its conserved first and last residue. The D gene is left open where the match is weak. Expanded clones are given a class, and other clones once, few, many or no size at all.

J gene: TRBJ2-1
D gene: TRBD2
clone size: NA
V gene: TRBV6-5
CDR3 protein: CASLTTSGRKQFF
CDR3 DNA: TGTGCCAGCCTGACGACTAGCGGGCGGAAGCAGTTCTTC

J gene: TRBJ2-5
D gene: NA
clone size: few
V gene: TRBV12-3/TRBV12-4
CDR3 protein: CASSLGSGEETQYF
CDR3 DNA: TGTGCCAGCAGTTTAGGCTCAGGGGAAGAGACCCAGTACTTC

J gene: TRBJ2-5
D gene: NA
clone size: NA
V gene: TRBV6-4
CDR3 protein: CASSTMGGGLETQYF
CDR3 DNA: TGTGCCAGCAGTACCATGGGAGGGGGCTTGGAGACCCAGTACTTC

J gene: TRBJ1-1
D gene: TRBD1
clone size: NA
V gene: TRBV9
CDR3 protein: CASSVEGQGKTEAFF
CDR3 DNA: TGTGCCAGCAGCGTGGAGGGACAGGGAAAAACTGAAGCTTTCTTT

J gene: TRBJ1-1
D gene: NA
clone size: NA
V gene: TRBV20-1
CDR3 protein: CSGLAAEAFF
CDR3 DNA: TGCAGTGGCCTCGCCGCTGAAGCTTTCTTT

J gene: TRBJ2-3
D gene: NA
clone size: NA
V gene: TRBV4-3
CDR3 protein: CASSQENPGEDTQYF
CDR3 DNA: TGCGCCAGCAGCCAAGAGAATCCAGGCGAAGATACGCAGTATTTT

J gene: TRBJ2-3
D gene: NA
clone size: few
V gene: TRBV20-1
CDR3 protein: CSARDPGGGDTDTQYF
CDR3 DNA: TGCAGTGCTAGAGATCCTGGCGGGGGCGACACAGATACGCAGTATTTT

J gene: TRBJ1-4
D gene: NA
clone size: few
V gene: TRBV5-1
CDR3 protein: CASSLEPNNEKLFF
CDR3 DNA: TGCGCCAGCAGCCTTGAACCGAATAATGAAAAACTGTTTTTT

J gene: TRBJ2-5
D gene: TRBD1
clone size: few
V gene: TRBV18
CDR3 protein: CASSPIVRQGGRKTQYF
CDR3 DNA: TGTGCCAGCTCACCAATCGTTCGACAGGGGGGTCGGAAGACCCAGTACTTC

J gene: TRBJ2-3
D gene: NA
clone size: NA
V gene: TRBV30
CDR3 protein: CAWSVGTDTQYF
CDR3 DNA: TGTGCCTGGAGTGTGGGCACAGATACGCAGTATTTT

J gene: TRBJ2-5
D gene: NA
clone size: few
V gene: TRBV18
CDR3 protein: CASSPPRLSTKETQYF
CDR3 DNA: TGTGCCAGCTCACCACCAAGACTCTCGACTAAAGAGACCCAGTACTTC

J gene: TRBJ2-2
D gene: NA
clone size: NA
V gene: TRBV4-3
CDR3 protein: CASSQEPGSPGELFF
CDR3 DNA: TGCGCCAGCAGCCAAGAGCCCGGGTCCCCCGGGGAGCTGTTTTTT

J gene: TRBJ2-4
D gene: NA
clone size: many
V gene: TRBV12-3/TRBV12-4
CDR3 protein: CASSPGLSVDIQYF
CDR3 DNA: TGTGCCAGCAGCCCTGGACTGTCGGTGGACATTCAGTACTTC

J gene: TRBJ1-2
D gene: NA
clone size: few
V gene: TRBV5-1
CDR3 protein: CASSLVGSRALSDGYTF
CDR3 DNA: TGCGCCAGCAGCTTGGTAGGGTCCCGGGCTTTGTCTGATGGCTACACCTTC

J gene: TRBJ1-1
D gene: TRBD1
clone size: many
V gene: TRBV7-6
CDR3 protein: CASSAIRDRGTEAFF
CDR3 DNA: TGTGCCAGCAGCGCGATCCGGGACAGGGGGACTGAAGCTTTCTTT

J gene: TRBJ1-5
D gene: NA
clone size: few
V gene: TRBV6-2/TRBV6-3
CDR3 protein: CASSFPTGGHQPQHF
CDR3 DNA: TGTGCCAGCAGTTTTCCGACAGGAGGTCATCAGCCCCAGCATTTT

J gene: TRBJ2-2
D gene: NA
clone size: many
V gene: TRBV6-2/TRBV6-3
CDR3 protein: CASGNNYGELFF
CDR3 DNA: TGTGCCAGCGGCAATAATTACGGGGAGCTGTTTTTT

J gene: TRBJ2-3
D gene: TRBD2
clone size: few
V gene: TRBV20-1
CDR3 protein: CSASTSGAKDTQYF
CDR3 DNA: TGCAGTGCTAGCACTAGCGGGGCGAAAGATACGCAGTATTTT

J gene: TRBJ2-1
D gene: TRBD2
clone size: NA
V gene: TRBV24-1
CDR3 protein: CATSDGAGGLYNEQFF
CDR3 DNA: TGTGCCACCAGTGATGGAGCGGGGGGTCTTTACAATGAGCAGTTCTTC

J gene: TRBJ2-2
D gene: TRBD1
clone size: few
V gene: TRBV7-2
CDR3 protein: CASRTGGGNTGELFF
CDR3 DNA: TGTGCCAGCAGAACAGGGGGCGGGAACACCGGGGAGCTGTTTTTT

J gene: TRBJ2-1
D gene: TRBD1
clone size: NA
V gene: TRBV11-1
CDR3 protein: CASSPGIRGEQFF
CDR3 DNA: TGTGCCAGCAGCCCTGGGATCAGGGGGGAGCAGTTCTTC

J gene: TRBJ1-1
D gene: NA
clone size: NA
V gene: TRBV27
CDR3 protein: CASTTTGGEAFF
CDR3 DNA: TGTGCCAGCACCACTACAGGCGGTGAAGCTTTCTTT

J gene: TRBJ1-2
D gene: NA
clone size: many
V gene: TRBV2
CDR3 protein: CASIRNYGYTF
CDR3 DNA: TGTGCCAGCATTAGGAACTATGGCTACACCTTC

J gene: TRBJ2-5
D gene: NA
clone size: few
V gene: TRBV24-1
CDR3 protein: CATSDFWDRCGTQYF
CDR3 DNA: TGTGCCACCAGTGATTTTTGGGACCGATGCGGGACCCAGTACTTC

J gene: TRBJ2-4
D gene: NA
clone size: few
V gene: TRBV24-1
CDR3 protein: CATSDFGNIQYF
CDR3 DNA: TGTGCCACCAGTGATTTTGGGAACATTCAGTACTTC

J gene: TRBJ2-1
D gene: NA
clone size: NA
V gene: TRBV5-4
CDR3 protein: CASSSRDSGEQFF
CDR3 DNA: TGTGCCAGCAGCTCCAGGGACTCGGGTGAGCAGTTCTTC

J gene: TRBJ2-3
D gene: NA
clone size: NA
V gene: TRBV7-2
CDR3 protein: CASSLEDAGATQYF
CDR3 DNA: TGTGCCAGCAGCTTAGAGGACGCCGGCGCTACGCAGTATTTT

J gene: TRBJ1-6
D gene: TRBD1
clone size: many
V gene: TRBV13
CDR3 protein: CASSRQGGSPLHF
CDR3 DNA: TGTGCCAGCAGTCGACAGGGGGGATCACCCCTCCACTTT

J gene: TRBJ1-2
D gene: NA
clone size: NA
V gene: TRBV5-1
CDR3 protein: CASSRPEGNYGYTF
CDR3 DNA: TGCGCCAGCAGCCGTCCGGAGGGGAACTATGGCTACACCTTC

J gene: TRBJ1-2
D gene: TRBD1
clone size: few
V gene: TRBV2
CDR3 protein: CASGLDRGGYTF
CDR3 DNA: TGTGCCAGCGGACTGGACAGGGGCGGCTACACCTTC

J gene: TRBJ2-5
D gene: NA
clone size: few
V gene: TRBV5-4
CDR3 protein: CASSLVAARPLETQYF
CDR3 DNA: TGTGCCAGCAGCTTGGTAGCGGCCAGGCCCCTAGAGACCCAGTACTTC

J gene: TRBJ2-5
D gene: NA
clone size: NA
V gene: TRBV3-1
CDR3 protein: CASSQPTRRVTQYF
CDR3 DNA: TGTGCCAGCAGCCAACCGACGAGGCGAGTGACCCAGTACTTC

J gene: TRBJ2-3
D gene: TRBD1
clone size: few
V gene: TRBV5-1
CDR3 protein: CASSSGTGAGDTQYF
CDR3 DNA: TGCGCCAGCAGCTCCGGGACAGGGGCCGGAGATACGCAGTATTTT

J gene: TRBJ2-5
D gene: NA
clone size: NA
V gene: TRBV20-1
CDR3 protein: CSASSRTNPLYQETQYF
CDR3 DNA: TGCAGTGCTAGCAGCAGGACGAACCCCTTGTACCAAGAGACCCAGTACTTC

J gene: TRBJ2-7
D gene: TRBD1
clone size: NA
V gene: TRBV20-1
CDR3 protein: CSAPDRGPSREQYF
CDR3 DNA: TGCAGTGCGCCAGACAGGGGGCCAAGTCGCGAGCAGTACTTC

J gene: TRBJ2-5
D gene: NA
clone size: few
V gene: TRBV6-1
CDR3 protein: CASVERHRETQYF
CDR3 DNA: TGTGCCAGCGTCGAGAGGCACCGGGAGACCCAGTACTTC

J gene: TRBJ2-5
D gene: TRBD1
clone size: few
V gene: TRBV28
CDR3 protein: CASSTDRDQETQYF
CDR3 DNA: TGTGCCAGCAGCACGGACAGGGACCAAGAGACCCAGTACTTC

J gene: TRBJ1-5
D gene: NA
clone size: few
V gene: TRBV19
CDR3 protein: CASAQVVDQPQHF
CDR3 DNA: TGTGCCAGTGCACAGGTGGTGGATCAGCCCCAGCATTTT

J gene: TRBJ1-2
D gene: TRBD1
clone size: NA
V gene: TRBV28
CDR3 protein: CATKDSFGQVYGYTF
CDR3 DNA: TGTGCCACCAAGGATTCGTTCGGACAGGTCTATGGCTACACCTTC

J gene: TRBJ2-2
D gene: NA
clone size: few
V gene: TRBV19
CDR3 protein: CASSIPPGANTGELFF
CDR3 DNA: TGTGCCAGTAGTATTCCTCCGGGAGCGAACACCGGGGAGCTGTTTTTT

J gene: TRBJ2-5
D gene: NA
clone size: NA
V gene: TRBV5-1
CDR3 protein: CASSLLPAEVGETQYF
CDR3 DNA: TGCGCCAGCAGCTTGTTGCCAGCGGAGGTAGGAGAGACCCAGTACTTC

J gene: TRBJ1-5
D gene: NA
clone size: NA
V gene: TRBV7-2
CDR3 protein: CASSLRQGDQPQHF
CDR3 DNA: TGTGCCAGCAGCTTAAGGCAGGGCGATCAGCCCCAGCATTTT

J gene: TRBJ1-6
D gene: NA
clone size: NA
V gene: TRBV4-2
CDR3 protein: CASSQDPFQPNSPLHF
CDR3 DNA: TGTGCCAGCAGCCAAGATCCGTTTCAGCCCAATTCACCCCTCCACTTT

J gene: TRBJ1-6
D gene: NA
clone size: NA
V gene: TRBV2
CDR3 protein: CASSDLSGASPLHF
CDR3 DNA: TGTGCCAGCAGTGACCTTTCAGGGGCCTCACCCCTCCACTTT

J gene: TRBJ2-3
D gene: TRBD1
clone size: many
V gene: TRBV5-1
CDR3 protein: CASSRDRGDTDTQYF
CDR3 DNA: TGCGCCAGCAGCCGCGACAGGGGGGACACAGATACGCAGTATTTT

J gene: TRBJ2-1
D gene: TRBD1
clone size: NA
V gene: TRBV5-4
CDR3 protein: CASRSTGGKGEQFF
CDR3 DNA: TGTGCCAGCAGATCGACAGGGGGCAAGGGTGAGCAGTTCTTC

J gene: TRBJ1-4
D gene: NA
clone size: few
V gene: TRBV5-5
CDR3 protein: CASSPEWGNEKLFF
CDR3 DNA: TGTGCCAGCAGCCCCGAGTGGGGCAATGAAAAACTGTTTTTT

J gene: TRBJ2-5
D gene: NA
clone size: few
V gene: TRBV2
CDR3 protein: CASRSRVLSSLQETQYF
CDR3 DNA: TGTGCCAGCCGATCTCGAGTCCTCTCGTCCCTACAAGAGACCCAGTACTTC

J gene: TRBJ1-2
D gene: NA
clone size: NA
V gene: TRBV5-4
CDR3 protein: CASSLEYGHYGYTF
CDR3 DNA: TGTGCCAGCAGCTTGGAATACGGGCACTATGGCTACACCTTC

J gene: TRBJ1-6
D gene: TRBD1
clone size: NA
V gene: TRBV20-1
CDR3 protein: CSASPGGTYNSPLHF
CDR3 DNA: TGCAGTGCTAGCCCAGGGGGCACCTATAATTCACCCCTCCACTTT

J gene: TRBJ2-3
D gene: TRBD1
clone size: few
V gene: TRBV2
CDR3 protein: CASPDRLSTDTQYF
CDR3 DNA: TGTGCCAGCCCGGACAGGCTCAGCACAGATACGCAGTATTTT

J gene: TRBJ1-2
D gene: TRBD1
clone size: NA
V gene: TRBV12-3/TRBV12-4
CDR3 protein: CASRVLPGQGANYGYTF
CDR3 DNA: TGTGCCAGCAGGGTACTCCCGGGACAGGGGGCTAACTATGGCTACACCTTC

J gene: TRBJ2-7
D gene: TRBD2
clone size: few
V gene: TRBV4-2
CDR3 protein: CASSQGVTSGTSYEQYF
CDR3 DNA: TGTGCCAGCAGCCAAGGGGTGACTAGCGGGACCTCCTACGAGCAGTACTTC

J gene: TRBJ2-5
D gene: NA
clone size: NA
V gene: TRBV3-1
CDR3 protein: CASSQGFGSRETQYF
CDR3 DNA: TGTGCCAGCAGCCAAGGCTTTGGGTCTCGAGAGACCCAGTACTTC